The clone carrying this TCR beta chain came up once. The target antigen is unknown. Germline CDR1 reads MDHEN; CDR2 reads SYDVKM. The CDR3 extends over 17 amino acids. The ends lost 3 bases at V and 10 bases at J; junction bases unmatched: 16. This sample stems from a study of T cell repertoires in cytomegalovirus infection. Study-level points and caveats: In two of eight donors, the top clonotype was HLA-C-restricted CMV-specific.

A single record per CDR3 protein comes from TCRdb applying MiXCR to the reads. The table includes some 920,000 distinct CDR3 sequences, around 31% detected once. V and J are TRBV28 and TRBJ1-4; 8 bases map to TRBD1. The material was cultured CD8+ T cells from PBMCs, obtained from culture after CMV antigen stimulation. The origin of this receptor is a human donor in good health (CMV status not recorded). Some clones in this sample may be carry-over from other donors' samples. The CDR3 reads CASSLRGQEPMEGKLFF. The CDR3 DNA reads as TGTGCCAGCAGTTTGAGGGGACAGGAGCCCATGGAGGGAAAACTGTTTTTT.